This entry lists 9 T cell receptor beta chains sequenced from one sample in a study of cytomegalovirus exposure and HLA in healthy donors. The PCR employed 60 Vbeta primers together with 13 Jbeta primers. Sequencing used immunoSEQ multiplex PCR; TCRdb keeps in-frame clones, though not all of them. Seen here are fewer than 150,000 clones, 75% to 80% observed once, and the top ten hold more than 3%. What was sequenced was PBMCs. The receptors were gathered from a man aged 18 to 29 in good health and CMV-seronegative.

The table lists this clone with a count of one. The gene calls are TRBV19 and TRBJ2-1, with D unclear. V lost 3 bases and J lost 4, with 7 bases in between. Germline V gives CDR1 LNHDA, CDR2 SQIVND (reference sequence). This CDR3 has 13 amino acids. CDR3 sequence reads: CASSISPYNEQFF. The CDR3 DNA is TGTGCCAGTAGTATTAGCCCGTACAATGAGCAGTTCTTC.

The chain uses TRBV7-9 and TRBJ2-7; D is possibly TRBD2 (7 bases). The CDR3 is 16 residues long. V lost 6 bases and J lost 0, with 18 bases in between. Germline V gives CDR1 SEHNR, CDR2 FQNEAQ (reference sequence). The CDR3 here is CASSQGLGGFSYEQYF. The CDR3 coding sequence is TGTGCCAGCAGTCAAGGACTAGGGGGATTCTCCTACGAGCAGTACTTC. The full variable domain, rest sourced from reference TRBV7-9 and TRBJ2-7, is DTGVSQNPRHKITKRGQNVTFRCDPISEHNRLYWYRQTLGQGPEFLTYFQNEAQLEKSRLLSDRFSAERPKGSFSTLEIQRTEQGDSAMYLCASSQGLGGFSYEQYFGPGTRLTVT.

This chain links TRBV6-1 with TRBJ1-1; possibly TRBD1 for D (5 bases). V was pared by 4 bases and J by 2 bases, with 8 bases between. The germline CDR1 and CDR2 sequences are MNHNS and SASEGT. This CDR3 is 13 amino acids long. CDR3 DNA: TGTGCCAGCAGTGCCCAGGGTAACACTGAAGCTTTCTTT. Its translation is CASSAQGNTEAFF.

The chain joins TRBV15 to TRBJ1-1, with TRBD1 as a possible D gene (5 bases). The CDR3 is made up of 15 amino acids. Trimming pared 3 bases from V and 5 bases from J, leaving 16 bases between. The germline V gene has CDR1 LNHNV and CDR2 YYDKDF (reference sequence). DNA for the CDR3: TGTGCCACCAGCAGCGGACATGAGGCGCGGACTGAAGCTTTCTTT. Translated, it gives CATSSGHEARTEAFF.

V and J are TRBV9 and TRBJ2-7, with 11 bases matching TRBD1. The CDR3 has 14 amino acids. CDR1 is SGDLS and CDR2 is YYNGEE in the germline V gene. The J segment lost 2 bases and the V segment lost 7 bases, leaving 5 bases of the junction unmatched. CDR3 nucleotide sequence: TGTGCCAGCTCGGAGGGACAGGGGGCCTACGAGCAGTACTTC. This gives the protein CASSEGQGAYEQYF.

The CDR3 sequence is CASSSNRDRGLYTEAFF. CDR3 nucleotide sequence: TGTGCCAGCAGCTCAAACCGGGACAGGGGTTTGTACACTGAAGCTTTCTTT. The V and J genes are TRBV7-9 and TRBJ1-1, with 10 bases fitting TRBD1. Unmatched junction bases numbered 11, after V lost 4 bases and J lost 3 bases. CDR1 is SEHNR and CDR2 is FQNEAQ in the germline V gene (reference sequence). The CDR3 extends over 17 amino acids.

The chain links TRBV27 to TRBJ1-1; D possibly corresponds to TRBD1 (6 bases). The V gene's germline CDR1 is MNHEY and CDR2 SMNVEV (reference sequence). This CDR3 spans 14 amino acids. With 2 bases removed from V and 6 bases from J, the gap between germline ends came to 13 bases. The CDR3 sequence: CASSLGQGFAEAFF. Written as DNA, the CDR3 is TGTGCCAGCAGTTTAGGTCAGGGGTTCGCTGAAGCTTTCTTT.

The J gene is TRBJ1-1, the V gene TRBV18, with D unresolved. V lost 0 bases to trimming and J lost 3 bases, with 11 bases between them. This CDR3 region has 15 residues. CDR1 is KGHSH, CDR2 LQKENI, per germline. The DNA for the CDR3 is TGTGCCAGCTCACCACCGTTCACCGCGGACACTGAAGCTTTCTTT. This sequence encodes CASSPPFTADTEAFF.

This clone was found once. CDR3 DNA: TGTGCCAGCAGCTTAGCTGATCGGGACAGCTCATCGCTCTATGGCTACACCTTC. As protein: CASSLADRDSSSLYGYTF. The genes are TRBV7-2 and TRBJ1-2; 7 positions agree with TRBD1. This CDR3 region has 18 residues. Trimming cost V 0 bases and J 4 bases; bases outside gene matches: 14. CDR1 and CDR2 from the germline V gene are SGHTA and FQGNSA.